The 8 T cell receptor beta chains below come from one sample, sequenced in a study of cytomegalovirus exposure and HLA in healthy donors. Primers for the PCR totalled 60 Vbeta and 13 Jbeta. Assay: immunoSEQ multiplex PCR; the TCRdb copy retains only in-frame clones and omits some. In the table there are some 150,000 clones, about 60% of which are singletons. The sequencing input was PBMCs. These receptors were taken from a woman in her fifties or sixties in good health and CMV-seropositive.

This chain joins TRBV5-4 and TRBJ2-2; 9 positions match TRBD1. The CDR3 sequence is 17 residues long. Trimming removed 5 bases from V and 3 bases from J; junction bases left unmatched: 11. Germline V gives CDR1 SGHNT, CDR2 YYREEE (reference sequence). The CDR3 loop is CASRRGVGQGYTGELFF. The CDR3 DNA reads as TGTGCCAGCAGACGGGGTGTGGGACAGGGATACACCGGGGAGCTGTTTTTT.

CDR3 loop: CATSRSDTQYF. The CDR3 bases are TGTGCCACCAGCAGATCGGATACGCAGTATTTT. The chain recombines TRBV15 with TRBJ2-3; the D is unclear. Looked up from germline, CDR1 is LNHNV and CDR2 is YYDKDF (reference sequence). The CDR3 covers 11 residues. Trimming took 2 bases from V and 6 from J, leaving 3 bases between them. Full variable domain (remainder filled in from reference TRBV15 and TRBJ2-3): DAMVIQNPRYQVTQFGKPVTLSCSQTLNHNVMYWYQQKSSQAPKLLFHYYDKDFNNEADTPDNFQSRRPNTSFCFLDIRSPGLGDTAMYLCATSRSDTQYFGPGTRLTVL.

The table lists this clone with a few counts. This chain connects TRBV6-1 to TRBJ2-3, with D tentatively TRBD1 (8 bases). V shed 2 bases and J shed 5 bases, with 23 bases lying between them. The CDR3 consists of 18 residues. The germline CDR1 and CDR2 sequences are MNHNS and SASEGT. The CDR3 region has the DNA TGTGCCAGCAGTGAAACCCCCACCCGACAGGGGAGGGGAGATACGCAGTATTTT. Translation: CASSETPTRQGRGDTQYF.

The rearrangement joins TRBV30 to TRBJ2-7, with D hard to call. Between the trimmed V and J ends, which lost 0 bases and 1 base, there was a span of 7 bases. The CDR3 is 13 amino acids. Looked up from germline, CDR1 is GTSNPN and CDR2 is SVGIG (reference sequence). CDR3 in DNA: TGTGCCTGGAGTGTACAGACATCCTACGAGCAGTACTTC. Protein: CAWSVQTSYEQYF. Full variable domain (outside the CDR3, taken from reference TRBV30 and TRBJ2-7): SQTIHQWPATLVQPVGSPLSLECTVEGTSNPNLYWYRQAAGRGLQLLFYSVGIGQISSEVPQNLSASRPQDRQFILSSKKLLLSDSGFYLCAWSVQTSYEQYFGPGTRLTVT.

This chain connects TRBV7-2 to TRBJ2-1; D may be TRBD2 (5 bases). Trimming left V 3 bases short and J 5 bases short, with 11 bases between. Germline V gene data show CDR1 as SGHTA and CDR2 as FQGNSA. The CDR3 length is 14 residues. The CDR3 DNA reads as TGTGCCAGCAGCTTCCGGACTGGGAACAATGAGCAGTTCTTC. Residues: CASSFRTGNNEQFF. Full variable domain (remainder filled in from reference TRBV7-2 and TRBJ2-1): GAGVSQSPSNKVTEKGKDVELRCDPISGHTALYWYRQSLGQGLEFLIYFQGNSAPDKSGLPSDRFSAERTGGSVSTLTIQRTQQEDSAVYLCASSFRTGNNEQFFGPGTRLTVL.

The J gene is TRBJ2-7, the V gene TRBV5-6, with D perhaps TRBD2 (6 bases). The CDR3 sequence is 16 residues long. Looked up from germline, CDR1 is SGHDT and CDR2 is YYEEEE. V was pared by 4 bases and J by 0 bases, with 17 bases between. The CDR3 DNA reads TGTGCCAGCAGCCCCTCGGGACTCCGGAGCTCCTACGAGCAGTACTTC. Translation: CASSPSGLRSSYEQYF.

This chain uses TRBV13 with TRBJ1-5; D unclear. CDR1 PRHDT and CDR2 FYEKMQ come from the germline V gene (reference sequence). V was trimmed by 2 bases and J by 0 bases, leaving 11 bases between them. The CDR3 loop spans 16 amino acids. CDR3 bases: TGTGCCAGCAGCTTAATGGGCGAACATAGCAATCAGCCCCAGCATTTT. Its translation: CASSLMGEHSNQPQHF.

CDR3 sequence (DNA): TGTGCCACCAGCAGAGACGGGAGGGTTTGGGATGAAAAACTGTTTTTT. It specifies CATSRDGRVWDEKLFF. The chain employs TRBV15 and TRBJ1-4; D not certain. The V and J ends lost 0 bases and 6 bases respectively, with 14 bases between them. CDR3 length: 16 residues. The germline gives CDR1 LNHNV, CDR2 YYDKDF (reference sequence).